Each of the 19 T cell receptor beta chains below was sequenced from the same sample in a study of T-cell memory formation after mild COVID-19. TCRdb reprocessed the 5' RACE reads via MiXCR and lists one record per CDR3 protein. The sample yields under 550,000 distinct CDR3 sequences, 15% to 20% seen once. Sequences were obtained from PBMCs or a T cell subset sorted from them (not recorded which). The source is an adult woman who had mild COVID-19 (a few samples of this study predate the infection). Cell type and time point are not known.

V is TRBV20-1 and J is TRBJ2-5, with 9 bases identical to TRBD2. V dropped 6 bases and J dropped 5; count of bases not matched to a gene: 4. CDR3 length equals 12 residues. Germline V lookup: CDR1 DFQATT, CDR2 SNEGSKA (reference sequence). In DNA form, the CDR3 reads TGCAGTGCCCTAACTAGCGGGGAGACCCAGTACTTC. It is translated as CSALTSGETQYF.

This clonotype was found a few times. V usage is TRBV24-1 and J usage is TRBJ2-5; D may correspond to TRBD1 or TRBD2 (6 bases each). V was pared by 4 bases and J by 4 bases, with 15 bases between. The CDR3 sequence is 15 residues long. Germline V gene sequence: CDR1 KGHDR, CDR2 SFDVKD. The CDR3 region has the DNA TGTGCCACCAGTGAAAACGGGGGCTTGGGAGAGACCCAGTACTTC. It codes for CATSENGGLGETQYF.

This clonotype was counted at least ten times. The genes are TRBV7-9 and TRBJ2-3; no clear D. The CDR3 extends over 12 amino acids. V lost 1 base and J lost 4, with 3 bases in between. From germline, CDR1 is SEHNR and CDR2 FQNEAQ (reference sequence). The chain's CDR3 is CASSLVPDTQYF. The CDR3 nucleotides are TGTGCCAGCAGCTTAGTTCCAGATACGCAGTATTTT.

The chain joins TRBV21-1 to TRBJ2-7; the table's D gene call, TRBD1, was not cross checked with the DNA. TRBV21-1 is noted as a pseudogene. The CDR3 sequence is 14 residues long. CDR3 sequence (DNA): TGTGCCAGCAACCTTTGGGACAGAGCCTACGAGCAGTACTTC. Protein: CASNLWDRAYEQYF.

The sample holds a few counts of this clonotype. The V call is TRBV6-5, the J call TRBJ2-7; perhaps TRBD2 as D (5 bases). The germline V and J ends were trimmed by 0 bases and 2 bases, with 14 bases remaining between them. Germline V CDR1 and CDR2: MNHEY, SVGAGI. CDR3 length equals 16 residues. In DNA, the CDR3 is TGTGCCAGCAGTTACTCGATCGGCGGGTTCCCCTACGAGCAGTACTTC. As protein: CASSYSIGGFPYEQYF.

The table lists this clonotype with a few counts. The CDR3 DNA sequence: TGTGCCAGTAGTATAGCTGTTGTGGGGAACAATGAGCAGTTCTTC. As protein: CASSIAVVGNNEQFF. The chain couples TRBV19 to TRBJ2-1; D is undetermined. The CDR3 is made up of 15 amino acids. V was shortened by 1 base and J by 5 bases, with 12 bases between the two germline ends. Germline-derived CDR1 and CDR2 are LNHDA and SQIVND (reference sequence).

Only a few counts were recorded for this clonotype. V gene TRBV12-3 or TRBV12-4 combines with J gene TRBJ1-5; TRBD1 is a possible D gene (5 bases). V gave up 0 bases and J gave up 4 bases, with 10 bases separating them. The CDR3 runs to 15 residues. CDR3 nucleotide sequence: TGTGCCAGCAGTTTAGCCCTGGGGCCAAATCAGCCCCAGCATTTT. This sequence encodes CASSLALGPNQPQHF.

The gene calls are TRBV9 and TRBJ2-4; 16 nucleotides match TRBD2. The CDR3 extends over 16 amino acids. Unmatched junction bases numbered 5, after V lost 4 bases and J lost 7 bases. In germline, CDR1 is SGDLS, CDR2 YYNGEE. CDR3 in DNA: TGTGCCAGCAGCCCTGGGACTAGCGGGGGGGACAACATTCAGTACTTC. The encoded protein is CASSPGTSGGDNIQYF.

This chain uses TRBV5-5 with TRBJ2-1; D assignment may be TRBD1 or TRBD2 (6 bases each). The V and J ends lost 3 bases and 0 bases respectively, with 16 bases between them. Germline-derived CDR1 and CDR2 are SGHKS and YYEKEE (reference sequence). CDR3 length equals 17 residues. In DNA, the CDR3 is TGTGCCAGCAGCTCTCTCTGGGGGGCCAGCTCCTACAATGAGCAGTTCTTC. Its protein is CASSSLWGASSYNEQFF. Based on the CDR3 plus reference TRBV5-5 and TRBJ2-1, the full variable domain is DAGVTQSPTHLIKTRGQQVTLRCSPISGHKSVSWYQQVLGQGPQFIFQYYEKEERGRGNFPDRFSARQFPNYSSELNVNALLLGDSALYLCASSSLWGASSYNEQFFGPGTRLTVL.

This clonotype showed up just a few times. V gene TRBV6-6 combines with J gene TRBJ2-7; 8 positions match TRBD2. Germline V gene data show CDR1 as MNHNY and CDR2 as SVGAGI (reference sequence). V shed 7 bases and J 3 bases; nucleotides not matched to a gene: 11. CDR3 length: 15 amino acids. CDR3 in amino acids: CASTPKETSDYEQYF. CDR3 nucleotides: TGTGCCAGCACTCCTAAAGAGACTAGCGACTACGAGCAGTACTTC.

The table lists this clonotype with a few counts. The rearrangement joins TRBV5-1 to TRBJ2-2; TRBD1 aligns across 8 bases. Germline CDR1 reads SGHRS; CDR2 reads YFSETQ. The CDR3 is made up of 15 amino acids. Trimming took 4 bases from V and 5 from J; bases not matched to a gene: 7. The CDR3 nucleotides read TGCGCCAGCAGCACGGACAGGGCATCAACCGGGGAGCTGTTTTTT. It is translated as CASSTDRASTGELFF.

The chain has TRBV27 and TRBJ1-5, with D possibly TRBD1 on 6 matching bases. The CDR3 extends over 14 amino acids. Trimming cost V 3 bases and J 6 bases, with 12 bases left between them. The germline V gene encodes CDR1 MNHEY and CDR2 SMNVEV (reference sequence). The CDR3 DNA is TGTGCCAGCAGTTTTGGAGGGGGAAGTCAGCCCCAGCATTTT. Translation: CASSFGGGSQPQHF.

This chain joins TRBV3-1 and TRBJ2-7; 14 bases fit TRBD2. Germline V gene data show CDR1 as LGHDT and CDR2 as YNNKEL (reference sequence). The length of the CDR3 is 16 residues. Trimming cost V 5 bases and J 6 bases; bases outside gene matches: 9. CDR3 bases: TGTGCCAGCAGCACGACTAGCGGGGGGGTGAATAGCGAGCAGTACTTC. Its protein product is CASSTTSGGVNSEQYF.

This clonotype appeared many times. V gene TRBV30 combines with J gene TRBJ2-1, with 10 bases that match TRBD2. The CDR3 runs to 13 residues. J gave up 6 bases and V 4 bases, and 3 bases lay outside the gene matches. Germline CDR1 reads GTSNPN; CDR2 reads SVGIG (reference sequence). CDR3 amino acids: CAWTSGGANEQFF. The CDR3 nucleotides are TGTGCCTGGACGAGCGGGGGGGCCAATGAGCAGTTCTTC.

There are many counts of this clonotype. The gene calls are TRBV4-1 and TRBJ1-1, with D possibly matching TRBD1 (5 bases). This CDR3 contains 13 residues. Looked up from germline, CDR1 is MGHRA and CDR2 is YSYEKL. V was pared by 3 bases and J by 3 bases, with 8 bases between. The CDR3 DNA reads TGCGCCAGCAGCCAGGGGCTGGACACTGAAGCTTTCTTT. This sequence encodes CASSQGLDTEAFF.

Ten or more counts support this clonotype. The chain links TRBV3-1 to TRBJ1-4, with unresolved D. Trimming shortened V by 3 bases and J by 5 bases, and 10 bases separated the two germline ends. Per the germline V gene, CDR1 is LGHDT and CDR2 is YNNKEL (reference sequence). The CDR3 runs to 14 residues. For the CDR3, the DNA is TGTGCCAGCAGCCAGAAGCCGGGCAATGAAAAACTGTTTTTT. Translated: CASSQKPGNEKLFF.

This clonotype was found a few times. This rearrangement joins TRBV7-9 to TRBJ2-7; D is unclear. Per the germline V gene, CDR1 is SEHNR and CDR2 is FQNEAQ (reference sequence). The V and J ends lost 1 base and 5 bases respectively, with 12 bases between them. The CDR3 length is 14 residues. The CDR3 reads CASSLVARRDEQYF. The CDR3 nucleotides read TGTGCCAGCAGCTTAGTAGCACGTCGGGACGAGCAGTACTTC.

This clonotype was detected only a few times. The chain links TRBV20-1 to TRBJ2-3; TRBD2 matches 9 bases. J gave up 4 bases and V 3 bases, and 14 bases lay outside the gene matches. The germline gives CDR1 DFQATT, CDR2 SNEGSKA (reference sequence). The CDR3 is 17 amino acids. CDR3 loop: CSASDSLAGLAADTQYF. The CDR3 region has the DNA TGCAGTGCTAGTGATTCCCTAGCGGGACTAGCCGCAGATACGCAGTATTTT.

The chain uses TRBV24-1 and TRBJ1-4; D gene uncertain. Germline V gene data show CDR1 as KGHDR and CDR2 as SFDVKD. The CDR3 has 12 residues. Trimming pared 3 bases from V and 6 bases from J, leaving 4 bases between. The CDR3 sequence: CATSDGDEKLFF. CDR3 sequence (DNA): TGTGCCACCAGTGATGGGGATGAAAAACTGTTTTTT.